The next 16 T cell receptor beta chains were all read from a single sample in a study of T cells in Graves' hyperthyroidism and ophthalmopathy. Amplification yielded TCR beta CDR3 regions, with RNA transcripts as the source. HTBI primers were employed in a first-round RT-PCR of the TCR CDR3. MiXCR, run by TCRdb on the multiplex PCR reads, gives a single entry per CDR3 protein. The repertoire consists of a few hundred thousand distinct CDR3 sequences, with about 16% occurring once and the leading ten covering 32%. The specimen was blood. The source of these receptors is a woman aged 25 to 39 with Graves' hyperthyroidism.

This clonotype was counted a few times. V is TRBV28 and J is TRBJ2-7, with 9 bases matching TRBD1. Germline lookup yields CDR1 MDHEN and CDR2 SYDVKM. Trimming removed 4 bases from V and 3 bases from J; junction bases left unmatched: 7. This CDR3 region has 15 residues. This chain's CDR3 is CASSSTGTGIYEQYF. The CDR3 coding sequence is TGTGCCAGCAGTTCGACCGGGACAGGGATCTACGAGCAGTACTTC.

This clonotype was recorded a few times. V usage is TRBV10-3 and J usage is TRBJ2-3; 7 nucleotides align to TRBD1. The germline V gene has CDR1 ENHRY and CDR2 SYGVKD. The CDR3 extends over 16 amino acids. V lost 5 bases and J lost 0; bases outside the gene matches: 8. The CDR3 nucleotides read TGTGCCATCAGTCCGGGACAGCTGACTAGCACAGATACGCAGTATTTT. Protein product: CAISPGQLTSTDTQYF.

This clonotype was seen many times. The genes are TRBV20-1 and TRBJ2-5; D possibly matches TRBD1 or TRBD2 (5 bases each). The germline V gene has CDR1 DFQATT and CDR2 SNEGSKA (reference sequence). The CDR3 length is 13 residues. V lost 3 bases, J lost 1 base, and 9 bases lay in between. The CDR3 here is CSARMGTQETQYF. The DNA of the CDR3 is TGCAGTGCTAGGATGGGGACCCAAGAGACCCAGTACTTC.

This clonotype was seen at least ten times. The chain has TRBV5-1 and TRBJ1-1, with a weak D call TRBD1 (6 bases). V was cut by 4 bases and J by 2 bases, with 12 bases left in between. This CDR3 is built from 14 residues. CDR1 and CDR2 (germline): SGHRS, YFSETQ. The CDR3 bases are TGCGCCAGCAGCCCGCCGGGACACAACACTGAAGCTTTCTTT. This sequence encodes CASSPPGHNTEAFF. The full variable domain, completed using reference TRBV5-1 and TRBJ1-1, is KAGVTQTPRYLIKTRGQQVTLSCSPISGHRSVSWYQQTPGQGLQFLFEYFSETQRNKGNFPGRFSGRQFSNSRSEMNVSTLELGDSALYLCASSPPGHNTEAFFGQGTRLTVV.

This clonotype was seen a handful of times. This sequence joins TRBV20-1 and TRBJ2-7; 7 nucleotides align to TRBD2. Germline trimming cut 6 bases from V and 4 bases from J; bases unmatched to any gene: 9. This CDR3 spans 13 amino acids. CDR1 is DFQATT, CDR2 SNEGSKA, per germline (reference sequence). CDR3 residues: CSASPGLYYEQYF. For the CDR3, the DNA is TGCAGTGCGAGTCCGGGACTATATTACGAGCAGTACTTC.

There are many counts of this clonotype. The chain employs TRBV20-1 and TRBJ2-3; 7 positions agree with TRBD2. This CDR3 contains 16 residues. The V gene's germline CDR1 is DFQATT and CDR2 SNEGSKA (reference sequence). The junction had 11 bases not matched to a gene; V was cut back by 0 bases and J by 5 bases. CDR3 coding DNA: TGCAGTGCTAGAGATGTTGGGACTTGGGAGGGAGATACGCAGTATTTT. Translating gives CSARDVGTWEGDTQYF.

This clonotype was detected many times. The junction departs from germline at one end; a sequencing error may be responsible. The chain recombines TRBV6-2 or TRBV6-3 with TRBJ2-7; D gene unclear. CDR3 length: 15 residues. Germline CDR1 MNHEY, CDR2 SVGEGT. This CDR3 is CASSDSSQAAQVQYF. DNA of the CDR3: TGTGCCAGCAGTGACTCCTCGCAGGCCGCCCAAGTGCAGTACTTC.

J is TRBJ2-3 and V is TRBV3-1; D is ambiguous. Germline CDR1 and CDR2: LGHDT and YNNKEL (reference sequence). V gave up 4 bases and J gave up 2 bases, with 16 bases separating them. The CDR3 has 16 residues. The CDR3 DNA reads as TGTGCCAGCAGCCTCTTGTCCTACCGGCCCACAGATACGCAGTATTTT. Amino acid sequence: CASSLLSYRPTDTQYF.

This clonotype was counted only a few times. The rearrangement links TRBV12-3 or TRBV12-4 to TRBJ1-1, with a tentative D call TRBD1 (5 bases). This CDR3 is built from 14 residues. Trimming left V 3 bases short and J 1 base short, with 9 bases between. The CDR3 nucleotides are TGTGCCAGCAGTTTCAGGGCTTGGAACACTGAAGCTTTCTTT. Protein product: CASSFRAWNTEAFF.

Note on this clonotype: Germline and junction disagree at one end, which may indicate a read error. Written as DNA, the CDR3 is TGTGCCAGTAGTATAGGGGGGGACGCCGGGGAGCTGCTTTTT. It encodes CASSIGGDAGELLF. This chain links TRBV19 with TRBJ2-2, with D possibly matching TRBD2 (6 bases). CDR3 length equals 14 residues. The V gene's germline CDR1 is LNHDA and CDR2 SQIVND (reference sequence).

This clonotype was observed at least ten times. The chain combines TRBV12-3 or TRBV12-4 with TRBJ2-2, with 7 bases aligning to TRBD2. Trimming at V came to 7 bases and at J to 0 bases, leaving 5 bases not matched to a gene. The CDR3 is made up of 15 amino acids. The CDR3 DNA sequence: TGTGCCAGCAATCCTAGCGGTTCGAACACCGGGGAGCTGTTTTTT. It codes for CASNPSGSNTGELFF.

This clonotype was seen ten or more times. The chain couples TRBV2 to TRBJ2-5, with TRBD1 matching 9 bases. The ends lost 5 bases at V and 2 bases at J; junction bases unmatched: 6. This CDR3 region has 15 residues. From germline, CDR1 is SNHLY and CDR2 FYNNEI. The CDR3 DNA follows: TGTGCCAGCAGTAACAGGGGGCAAAGGCAAGAGACCCAGTACTTC. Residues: CASSNRGQRQETQYF.

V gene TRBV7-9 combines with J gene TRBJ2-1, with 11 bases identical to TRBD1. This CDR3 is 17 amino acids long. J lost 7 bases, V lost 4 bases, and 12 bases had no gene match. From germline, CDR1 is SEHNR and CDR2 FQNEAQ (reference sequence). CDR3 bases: TGTGCCAGCAGCTCAGAGTTGGACAGGGGGCTAGGGAATGAGCAGTTCTTC. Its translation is CASSSELDRGLGNEQFF.

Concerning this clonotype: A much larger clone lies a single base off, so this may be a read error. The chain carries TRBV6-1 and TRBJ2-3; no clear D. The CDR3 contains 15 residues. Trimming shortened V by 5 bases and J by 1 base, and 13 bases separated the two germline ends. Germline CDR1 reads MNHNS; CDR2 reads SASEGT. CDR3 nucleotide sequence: TGTGCCAGCAGTCTCACTCCCGGAGGCACAGATACGCAGTATTTT. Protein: CASSLTPGGTDTQYF.

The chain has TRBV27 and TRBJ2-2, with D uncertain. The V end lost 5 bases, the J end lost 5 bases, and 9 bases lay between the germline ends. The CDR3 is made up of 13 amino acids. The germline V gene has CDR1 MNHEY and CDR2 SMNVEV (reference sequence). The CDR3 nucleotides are TGTGCCAGCAGTGTAACGGGTACCGGGGAGCTGTTTTTT. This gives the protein CASSVTGTGELFF.

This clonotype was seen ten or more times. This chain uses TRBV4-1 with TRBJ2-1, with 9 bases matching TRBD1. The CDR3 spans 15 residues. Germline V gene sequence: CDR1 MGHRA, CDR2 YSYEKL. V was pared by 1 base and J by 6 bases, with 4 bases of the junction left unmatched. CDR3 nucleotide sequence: TGCGCCAGCAGCCAAGGACAGGGGGAAGGCAATGAGCAGTTCTTC. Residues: CASSQGQGEGNEQFF.